The present entry profiles one TCR beta chain with its context. Its antigen is still unknown. This specimen comes from a study of OX40 agonist ivuxolimab in advanced cancers. Study context: Aged about 20 to 80 with a mean of 60 years, they were around 83% male. General study points: CD8+ T cells were the subset that, on average, had more expanded clones than CD4+. By week 6 at 0.1 to 3.0 mg/kg, blood CD4+ and CD8+ T cells had expanded clonally.

Exclusion applied to patients with autoimmune disease history or systemic immunosuppression. The CDR3 extends over 14 amino acids. Trimming left V 0 bases short and J 6 bases short, with 13 bases between. Germline loops: CDR1 SGHDT, CDR2 YYEEEE. Profiling relied on immunoSEQ multiplex PCR, and the TCRdb table lists in-frame clones only, not all of them. The sample lists under 90,000 clones, roughly nine tenths occurring once. This clonotype was obtained from an adult with an advanced solid tumor such as melanoma, head and neck, liver or kidney cancer. The specimen comprised CD4+ or CD8+ T cells sorted from blood, sampled in a trial of the OX40 agonist ivuxolimab. The chain has TRBV5-6 and TRBJ2-7; D perhaps matches TRBD2 (6 bases). For the CDR3, the DNA is TGTGCCAGCAGCTTGGTGCCCACCGGGGGCGAGCAGTACTTC. This codes for CASSLVPTGGEQYF.